The 12 T cell receptor beta chains listed next were all sequenced from one sample in a study of T-cell reconstitution after alpha-beta-depleted transplantation in children. TCRbeta library preparation incorporated unique molecular identifiers. MiXCR, applied by TCRdb to the PCR reads, yields one record per CDR3 protein. The table lists 800,000 to 1,000,000 distinct CDR3 sequences, about 31% of them singletons. This material consisted of PBMCs, mostly from graft donor cells, taken 360 days after TCRalphabeta/CD19-depleted stem cell transplant. The receptors derive from a boy under two years old who had a stem cell transplant for SCID, so the T cells may come from the graft donor.

This clonotype was observed at least ten times. This chain joins TRBV18 and TRBJ2-1; D might be TRBD2 (5 bases). V lost 0 bases to trimming and J lost 0 bases, with 9 bases between them. CDR1 is KGHSH, CDR2 LQKENI, per germline. This CDR3 is built from 16 residues. In DNA form, the CDR3 reads TGTGCCAGCTCACCACCGGCGGGCAGCTCCTACAATGAGCAGTTCTTC. Amino acid sequence: CASSPPAGSSYNEQFF.

This rearrangement joins TRBV10-3 to TRBJ2-3; D tentatively reads TRBD1 or TRBD2 (5 bases each). This CDR3 is built from 16 residues. Trimming removed 2 bases at V and 1 base at J, with 13 bases between. Germline CDR1 ENHRY, CDR2 SYGVKD. CDR3 residues: CAISELTGGGTDTQYF. The CDR3 region has the DNA TGTGCCATCAGTGAGCTAACAGGAGGTGGCACAGATACGCAGTATTTT.

The chain combines TRBV4-1 with TRBJ1-1, with TRBD1 matching 10 bases. V lost 4 bases and J lost 1; bases outside the gene matches: 3. The CDR3 length is 15 residues. The V gene's germline CDR1 is MGHRA and CDR2 YSYEKL. CDR3 sequence (DNA): TGCGCCAGCAGCCGAGGGGACAGGGGGAACACTGAAGCTTTCTTT. Translation gives CASSRGDRGNTEAFF.

In DNA, the CDR3 is TGCAGTGCTTCGCCTGTACTAGCGGGCCCTAGCTCCTACAATGAGCAGTTCTTC. It is translated as CSASPVLAGPSSYNEQFF. This chain uses TRBV20-1 with TRBJ2-1; 9 bases map to TRBD2. This CDR3 is 18 amino acids long. Germline V lookup: CDR1 DFQATT, CDR2 SNEGSKA (reference sequence). J lost 0 bases, V lost 5 bases, and 14 bases had no gene match.

V gene TRBV5-1 combines with J gene TRBJ2-3; D is undetermined. The CDR3 totals 18 residues. From germline, CDR1 is SGHRS and CDR2 YFSETQ. Trimming stripped 3 bases from V and 2 bases from J, with 22 bases between. The CDR3 DNA sequence: TGCGCCAGCAGCTACCGGGCCCATCCCCAGTTTACCACAGATACGCAGTATTTT. Translation: CASSYRAHPQFTTDTQYF. Using reference TRBV5-1 and TRBJ2-3 for the parts outside the CDR3, the full variable domain is KAGVTQTPRYLIKTRGQQVTLSCSPISGHRSVSWYQQTPGQGLQFLFEYFSETQRNKGNFPGRFSGRQFSNSRSEMNVSTLELGDSALYLCASSYRAHPQFTTDTQYFGPGTRLTVL.

The chain uses TRBV20-1 and TRBJ2-7, with 14 bases matching TRBD2. CDR3 size: 13 residues. Germline V lookup: CDR1 DFQATT, CDR2 SNEGSKA (reference sequence). The J segment lost 6 bases and the V segment lost 4 bases, leaving 2 bases of the junction unmatched. The CDR3 is CSATGLAGVEQYF. The CDR3 DNA reads TGCAGTGCTACGGGACTAGCGGGGGTCGAGCAGTACTTC.

This clonotype came up a few times. The gene calls are TRBV12-3 or TRBV12-4 and TRBJ1-1, with D uncertain. The CDR3 covers 13 residues. V was pared by 1 base and J by 7 bases, with 10 bases between. CDR3 DNA sequence: TGTGCCAGCAGTTTAGAAGGTCCGGGTGAAGCTTTCTTT. Protein sequence: CASSLEGPGEAFF.

The chain carries TRBV4-3 and TRBJ1-3; D unclear. The CDR3 runs to 17 residues. V dropped 1 base and J dropped 0 bases, with 13 bases sitting between them. Germline assignment: CDR1 LGHNA and CDR2 YSLEER. CDR3 loop: CASSQGYLRFSGNTIYF. CDR3 in DNA: TGCGCCAGCAGCCAAGGCTACCTTCGGTTCTCTGGAAACACCATATATTTT.

This clonotype was seen more than once but under ten times. This chain links TRBV12-3 or TRBV12-4 with TRBJ1-5; tentative D call: TRBD1 (5 bases). The V gene lost 7 bases and the J gene lost 5 bases, with 15 bases spanning the gap. The CDR3 length is 14 residues. The CDR3 DNA sequence: TGTGCCAGCACCCTGAGGGTAGGGGATCAGCCCCAGCATTTT. As protein: CASTLRVGDQPQHF.

This clonotype was observed a few times. This sequence joins TRBV5-1 and TRBJ2-7; TRBD1 agrees at 7 bases. Germline loops: CDR1 SGHRS, CDR2 YFSETQ. The CDR3 spans 16 residues. Unmatched junction bases numbered 6, after V lost 0 bases and J lost 0 bases. CDR3 DNA sequence: TGCGCCAGCAGCTTGGAGGGGGCCACAATCTCCTACGAGCAGTACTTC. Protein sequence: CASSLEGATISYEQYF.

V and J are TRBV28 and TRBJ2-7; D call uncertain. The CDR3 totals 11 residues. V shed 4 bases and J shed 13 bases, with 14 bases lying between them. Per germline, CDR1 MDHEN and CDR2 SYDVKM. CDR3 residues: CASSSTPLVYF. The CDR3 bases are TGTGCCAGCAGTTCGACTCCCTTAGTATACTTC. The entire variable domain, with the rest obtained from reference TRBV28 and TRBJ2-7, is as follows: DVKVTQSSRYLVKRTGEKVFLECVQDMDHENMFWYRQDPGLGLRLIYFSYDVKMKEKGDIPEGYSVSREKKERFSLILESASTNQTSMYLCASSSTPLVYFGPGTRLTVT.

The chain has TRBV20-1 and TRBJ2-3, with a possible D match to TRBD1 (6 bases). The length of the CDR3 is 15 residues. V was shortened by 3 bases and J by 2 bases, with 15 bases between the two germline ends. Germline loops: CDR1 DFQATT, CDR2 SNEGSKA (reference sequence). The CDR3 loop reads CSARVGAVSTDTQYF. The CDR3 coding sequence is TGCAGTGCTAGGGTGGGGGCCGTATCCACAGATACGCAGTATTTT.